A selection of T cell receptor beta chains follows, all from one sample in a study of blood T cell repertoires in COVID-19. This table comes from immunoSEQ multiplex PCR, and its TCRdb copy is limited to in-frame clones, with some not included. The sample carries some 130,000 clones, over 80% recorded once. Sequencing was performed on peripheral blood. These receptors all stem from a man between 65 and 79 years old with acute or convalescent COVID-19. The CDR3 runs from the conserved cysteine through the conserved F or W. D genes are given only for firm matches. The size field is filled for only some rows; it gives once, few, many or a size class.

CDR3aa | CDR3nt | j_gene | d_gene | abundance | v_gene
CASSQDGRRVDYGYTF | TGCGCCAGCAGCCAAGATGGTCGACGGGTTGACTATGGCTACACCTTC | TRBJ1-2 | NA | NA | TRBV4-1
CASSLEQTNSPLHF | TGTGCCAGCAGCTTAGAACAGACCAATTCACCCCTCCACTTT | TRBJ1-6 | NA | NA | TRBV7-9
CASSSVQGGNEQFF | TGTGCCAGCAGTTCAGTACAGGGGGGCAATGAGCAGTTCTTC | TRBJ2-1 | TRBD1 | NA | TRBV27
CAWETTEKSYEQYF | TGTGCCTGGGAAACGACAGAAAAGTCCTACGAGCAGTACTTC | TRBJ2-7 | NA | NA | TRBV30
CASSVEQGRAYGYTF | TGTGCCAGCAGCGTAGAGCAGGGGCGAGCCTATGGCTACACCTTC | TRBJ1-2 | NA | NA | TRBV9
CASAWGTGSYEQYF | TGTGCTAGTGCCTGGGGGACAGGGTCCTACGAGCAGTACTTC | TRBJ2-7 | TRBD1 | NA | TRBV12-5
CASSTGQRDYGYTF | TGCGCCAGCAGCACGGGACAGAGGGACTATGGCTACACCTTC | TRBJ1-2 | TRBD1 | NA | TRBV5-1
CASSQGQGAGPEKLFF | TGCGCCAGCAGCCAAGGCCAGGGTGCCGGACCAGAAAAACTGTTTTTT | TRBJ1-4 | NA | once | TRBV4-1
CASSFGETSGGPQETQYF | TGTGCCAGCAGCTTTGGGGAAACTAGCGGGGGCCCCCAAGAGACCCAGTACTTC | TRBJ2-5 | TRBD2 | few | TRBV5-5
CAITDQKGAGADTQYF | TGTGCCATCACGGACCAGAAGGGGGCCGGGGCAGATACGCAGTATTTT | TRBJ2-3 | TRBD1 | NA | TRBV10-3
CSVQRGNTIYF | TGCAGTGTTCAGCGGGGAAACACCATATATTTT | TRBJ1-3 | NA | NA | TRBV20-1
CSASPPGQLLGYTF | TGCAGTGCTAGTCCCCCGGGACAACTTCTTGGCTACACCTTC | TRBJ1-2 | NA | few | TRBV20-1
CAIGGPEINQPQHF | TGTGCCATCGGAGGGCCTGAAATTAATCAGCCCCAGCATTTT | TRBJ1-5 | NA | few | TRBV19
CASGQGAGTDTQYF | TGTGCTAGTGGACAGGGGGCTGGCACAGATACGCAGTATTTT | TRBJ2-3 | TRBD1 | many | TRBV12-5
CAWSVQWGNQPQHF | TGTGCCTGGAGTGTACAGTGGGGCAATCAGCCCCAGCATTTT | TRBJ1-5 | NA | NA | TRBV30
CASSLGGQGREKLFF | TGCGCCAGCAGCTTAGGGGGACAGGGCCGTGAAAAACTGTTTTTT | TRBJ1-4 | TRBD1 | few | TRBV5-1
CATSEGTGGIGDTQYF | TGTGCCACCAGTGAGGGGACAGGGGGCATCGGGGATACGCAGTATTTT | TRBJ2-3 | TRBD1 | NA | TRBV24-1
CASSLEAEYNEQFF | TGCGCCAGCAGCTTGGAGGCGGAATACAATGAGCAGTTCTTC | TRBJ2-1 | NA | NA | TRBV5-1
CASSLTGVSSTEAFF | TGCGCCAGCAGCTTAACAGGGGTCTCGAGCACTGAAGCTTTCTTT | TRBJ1-1 | TRBD1 | NA | TRBV5-1
CASSKQETGVGAKNIQYF | TGTGCCAGCAGCAAACAAGAGACAGGGGTCGGGGCCAAAAACATTCAGTACTTC | TRBJ2-4 | NA | NA | TRBV21-1
CASSPQMNTEAFF | TGTGCCAGCAGCCCCCAGATGAACACTGAAGCTTTCTTT | TRBJ1-1 | NA | NA | TRBV3-1/TRBV3-2
CASSLGVRGHTNQPQHF | TGTGCCAGCAGCTTGGGCGTCAGGGGGCACACAAATCAGCCCCAGCATTTT | TRBJ1-5 | TRBD1 | NA | TRBV5-8
CASRRGLAGEHGEQFF | TGTGCCAGCAGAAGGGGACTAGCGGGCGAACACGGTGAGCAGTTCTTC | TRBJ2-1 | TRBD2 | NA | TRBV3-1/TRBV3-2
CASSPGHNNSPLHF | TGCGCCAGCAGTCCGGGACATAATAATTCACCCCTCCACTTT | TRBJ1-6 | NA | NA | TRBV5-1
CASSKGTDHHSNQPQHF | TGTGCCAGCAGCAAAGGGACAGACCATCATAGCAATCAGCCCCAGCATTTT | TRBJ1-5 | NA | NA | TRBV21-1
CASSERPTAYLYNYGYTF | TGTGCCAGCAGTGAACGGCCAACAGCATACCTCTATAACTATGGCTACACCTTC | TRBJ1-2 | NA | NA | TRBV2
CASRPPSGGGYEQFF | TGTGCCAGCAGGCCGCCTAGCGGGGGTGGCTATGAGCAGTTCTTC | TRBJ2-1 | TRBD2 | NA | TRBV28
CASSSGGSQGYTF | TGTGCCAGCAGCTCGGGGGGATCTCAAGGCTACACCTTC | TRBJ1-2 | NA | NA | TRBV7-3
CASSQTGSYGYTF | TGTGCCAGCAGCCAGACAGGGAGCTATGGCTACACCTTC | TRBJ1-2 | TRBD1 | NA | TRBV6-5
CASTPSAWGGLYNEQFF | TGTGCCAGTACTCCCAGCGCCTGGGGGGGTCTCTACAATGAGCAGTTCTTC | TRBJ2-1 | TRBD2 | NA | TRBV19
CASSLKSNTEAFF | TGCGCCAGCAGCCTAAAATCGAACACTGAAGCTTTCTTT | TRBJ1-1 | NA | NA | TRBV5-1
CATSRAMTGGGETQYF | TGTGCCACCAGCAGAGCTATGACAGGGGGCGGGGAGACCCAGTACTTC | TRBJ2-5 | TRBD1 | few | TRBV15
CASYNPGQGIHNEQFF | TGTGCCAGCTATAATCCGGGACAGGGGATACACAATGAGCAGTTCTTC | TRBJ2-1 | TRBD1 | NA | TRBV5-8